This T cell receptor beta chain came from a study of T cells expressing NK-cell markers. Study as a whole: CD3+CD56+NKG2C+, CD3+CD56+NKG2C- and CD3+CD56-NKG2C+ T cells, once sorted, supplied the TCR beta repertoires. Most of the eight sequenced donors tested HCMV-seropositive; one tested seronegative.

CDR1 and CDR2 (germline): SNHLY, FYNNEI. The CDR3 contains 11 residues. From its re-call of the 5' RACE reads, TCRdb lists each CDR3 protein once, without DNA. The sample table includes 500,000 or so distinct CDR3 sequences. The gene calls are TRBV2 and TRBJ2-1; TCRdb names TRBD2, which stays unverified in the absence of DNA. Material for sequencing was blood T cells: a sorted CD56 or NKG2C T cell subset, CD4+ or CD8+ T cells, or bulk PBMC T cells (not recorded which). This sequence was found in a man younger than 35 in good health. The CDR3 reads CASKLAGGPFF.